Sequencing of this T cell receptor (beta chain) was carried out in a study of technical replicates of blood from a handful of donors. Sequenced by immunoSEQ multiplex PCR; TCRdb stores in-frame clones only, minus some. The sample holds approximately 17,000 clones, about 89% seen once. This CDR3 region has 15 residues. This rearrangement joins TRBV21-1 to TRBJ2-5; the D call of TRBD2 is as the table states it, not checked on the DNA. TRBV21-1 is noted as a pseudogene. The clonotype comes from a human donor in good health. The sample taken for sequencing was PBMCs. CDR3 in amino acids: CASSMWGVGRETQYF. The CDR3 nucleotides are TGTGCCAGCAGCATGTGGGGGGTAGGTCGGGAGACCCAGTACTTC.